This TCR beta chain emerged from a study of blood T cell repertoires in COVID-19. Study information: Some COVID-19 samples were acute and others convalescent; all came from the United States, Italy and Spain.

Authors' analysis steps: Amplification of reference gene primers provided the estimated nucleated cell counts. The table came from immunoSEQ multiplex PCR; TCRdb's copy has only in-frame clones and leaves some out. D and trimming were read from the DNA, whereas the V and J calls and clone size are those reported in that table. Of roughly 460,000 clones in the sample, 70% to 90% are singletons; the top ten hold 0.75% to 0.85%. Patients of the Seattle cohort, enrolled during active infection, were followed longitudinally. Germline loops: CDR1 SGHNT, CDR2 YENEEA. Trimming left V 7 bases short and J 2 bases short, with 13 bases between. The CDR3 runs to 14 residues.

This TCR came from a man between 18 and 35 years old with COVID-19, enrolled during active disease. The V gene is TRBV11-3, the J gene TRBJ2-3, with D possibly matching TRBD2 (5 bases). Sequenced: peripheral blood. The CDR3 DNA follows: TGTGCCAGCACCTTGGACTTTGACACAGATACGCAGTATTTT. This gives the protein CASTLDFDTDTQYF.